This T cell receptor beta chain appears in the sequencing data of a study of cytomegalovirus exposure and HLA in healthy donors. Across the study: Researchers found that about 82% of 398 genotyped donors fell within the Caucasian-associated ancestry cluster.

Looked up from germline, CDR1 is ENHRY and CDR2 is SYGVKD. This CDR3 has 12 amino acids. The trim removed 9 bases at V and 4 bases at J, leaving 3 bases unmatched. PCR employed 60 Vbeta and 13 Jbeta primers. Assay used: immunoSEQ multiplex PCR; TCRdb lists only in-frame clones, some missing. Found here are 80,000 to 95,000 clones, approximately 89% of them singletons; the top ten hold approximately 9.2%. The sequencing sample was made of PBMCs. The rearrangement uses TRBV10-3 and TRBJ2-3, with TRBD2 matching over 8 bases. The TCR was taken from a man younger than 40 in good health and CMV-seropositive. CDR3 sequence: CAIAGVSDTQYF. The CDR3 DNA reads as TGTGCCATAGCGGGAGTTTCAGATACGCAGTATTTT.